Presented here are 2 T cell receptor beta chains from one specimen sequenced in a study of cytomegalovirus exposure and HLA in healthy donors. The PCR contained 60 Vbeta and 13 Jbeta primers. Measured with immunoSEQ multiplex PCR; TCRdb has only the in-frame clones, and not every one. The table lists 100,000 to 120,000 clones, over 60% of them singletons. Sequenced input: PBMCs. All receptors come from a woman in her thirties in good health and CMV-seronegative.

The chain couples TRBV6-5 to TRBJ2-7; a weak D match, TRBD1 (6 bases). CDR1 is MNHEY and CDR2 is SVGAGI in the germline V gene. The CDR3 extends over 15 amino acids. V was trimmed by 6 bases and J by 2 bases, leaving 17 bases between them. CDR3 region: CASSPVWDTAYEQYF. CDR3 in DNA: TGTGCCAGCAGCCCCGTATGGGACACAGCCTACGAGCAGTACTTC.

CDR3 region: CASSTTGDNEQFF. In nucleotides, the CDR3 is TGTGCCAGCAGCACGACAGGGGATAATGAGCAGTTCTTC. The rearrangement uses TRBV13 and TRBJ2-1; 8 positions match TRBD1. The CDR3 length is 13 residues. Germline CDR1 reads PRHDT; CDR2 reads FYEKMQ (reference sequence). J was trimmed by 7 bases and V by 5 bases; bases with no gene match: 4.